Each of the 26 T cell receptor beta chains below was sequenced from the same sample in a study of blood T cell repertoires in COVID-19 (TCRdb year 2020). Libraries were built with the immunoSEQ multiplex PCR assay. The clones in this table, taken by TCRdb from immuneACCESS, are in-frame only. Not every clone is retained; where verified, under half of the shortfall comes from an unresolved V gene, and the cause of the rest is unknown. The sample yields 310,000 or so clones; more than 70% were counted once. The ten largest clonotypes hold nearly 6.5% of the sample. Material: peripheral blood. The receptors here all came from a man aged 18-30 years who had recovered from COVID-19.

V gene TRBV19 combines with J gene TRBJ1-5; D may be TRBD1 (6 bases). The length of the CDR3 is 17 residues. V was trimmed by 4 bases and J by 4 bases, leaving 20 bases between them. Germline values: CDR1 LNHDA, CDR2 SQIVND (reference sequence). CDR3 loop: CASSTDTRTAFNQPQHF. The CDR3 DNA follows: TGTGCCAGTAGTACAGATACTCGGACAGCCTTTAATCAGCCCCAGCATTTT.

The chain employs TRBV10-3 and TRBJ2-7; 11 bases line up with TRBD2. Germline V gene data show CDR1 as ENHRY and CDR2 as SYGVKD. There are 14 residues in the CDR3. The trim removed 5 bases at V and 7 bases at J, leaving 7 bases unmatched. CDR3 DNA: TGTGCCATCAGTAACCCCGGACTAGCGGGTGAGCAGTACTTC. Its translation is CAISNPGLAGEQYF.

About this clone itself: The sample contains more than one DNA sequence encoding this CDR3. The rearrangement joins TRBV20-1 to TRBJ2-7, with TRBD1 identical over 7 bases. This CDR3 has 11 amino acids. Germline CDR1 DFQATT, CDR2 SNEGSKA (reference sequence). V lost 6 bases to trimming and J lost 4 bases; unmatched junction nucleotides: 3. The CDR3 nucleotides read TGCAGTGCCGGACAGGCTTACGAGCAGTACTTC. It translates to CSAGQAYEQYF.

The V and J genes are TRBV10-3 and TRBJ1-2, with 7 nucleotides matching TRBD1. This CDR3 has 14 residues. Germline CDR1 is ENHRY and CDR2 is SYGVKD. With V trimmed by 8 bases and J by 7 bases, 13 bases remained unmatched. CDR3 in DNA: TGTGCCATCGGAAGACAGGGCGGAGTGGTTGGCTACACCTTC. This translates into CAIGRQGGVVGYTF.

The gene calls are TRBV18 and TRBJ2-1; the match to TRBD2 covers 8 bases. There are 16 residues in the CDR3. The V gene end was trimmed by 0 bases and the J gene end by 3 bases; junction bases not matched to a gene: 4. Germline V gene data show CDR1 as KGHSH and CDR2 as LQKENI. The CDR3 reads CASSPPASGFYNEQFF. In nucleotides, the CDR3 is TGTGCCAGCTCACCACCGGCTAGCGGGTTCTACAATGAGCAGTTCTTC.

The V gene is TRBV4-1, the J gene TRBJ2-6, with TRBD1 matching over 7 bases. There are 17 residues in the CDR3. Trimming at V came to 2 bases and at J to 0 bases, leaving 4 bases not matched to a gene. Germline CDR1 MGHRA, CDR2 YSYEKL. The CDR3 DNA sequence: TGCGCCAGCAGCCAACCGGGACAGTCCTCTGGGGCCAACGTCCTGACTTTC. It encodes CASSQPGQSSGANVLTF.

The V and J genes are TRBV18 and TRBJ2-1, with 8 bases matching TRBD1. This CDR3 comprises 14 residues. V was pared by 3 bases and J by 5 bases, with 3 bases of the junction left unmatched. Per the germline V gene, CDR1 is KGHSH and CDR2 is LQKENI. CDR3 bases: TGTGCCAGCTCACCCGGGACAGGCAACAATGAGCAGTTCTTC. Its protein is CASSPGTGNNEQFF.

This rearrangement joins TRBV7-9 to TRBJ1-2; 8 positions agree with TRBD1. This CDR3 spans 15 amino acids. Germline loops: CDR1 SEHNR, CDR2 FQNEAQ (reference sequence). With 0 bases clipped from V and 7 bases from J, the junction kept 7 bases outside the gene matches. The CDR3 spells CASSLAIAGGRGYTF. In DNA, the CDR3 is TGTGCCAGCAGCTTAGCAATCGCAGGGGGCCGTGGCTACACCTTC.

In nucleotides, the CDR3 is TGCAGCGTTGGCGGTGACACTGAAGCTTTCTTT. This sequence encodes CSVGGDTEAFF. The rearrangement links TRBV29-1 to TRBJ1-1; D gene ambiguous. Germline V gene lookup returns CDR1 SQVTM and CDR2 ANQGSEA. Trimming stripped 4 bases from V and 3 bases from J, with 6 bases between. The CDR3 length is 11 residues.

This clone was detected once. The V gene is TRBV10-3, the J gene TRBJ1-1, with 7 bases lining up with TRBD1. Germline V CDR1 and CDR2: ENHRY, SYGVKD. Germline trimming cut 10 bases from V and 4 bases from J; bases unmatched to any gene: 3. The CDR3 spans 11 residues. This chain's CDR3 is CATTGVTEAFF. The CDR3, as DNA: TGTGCCACCACAGGGGTCACTGAAGCTTTCTTT.

The V call is TRBV13, the J call TRBJ1-2; 7 bases match TRBD1. This CDR3 contains 16 residues. CDR1 is PRHDT, CDR2 FYEKMQ, per germline (reference sequence). V lost 1 base and J lost 3; bases outside the gene matches: 8. The CDR3 loop is CASSLVGDRVHYGYTF. CDR3 bases: TGTGCCAGCAGCTTAGTGGGGGACAGAGTACACTATGGCTACACCTTC.

The J gene is TRBJ2-7, the V gene TRBV7-8; possibly TRBD2 for D (5 bases). The V gene lost 0 bases and the J gene lost 0 bases, with 18 bases spanning the gap. This CDR3 is 18 amino acids long. From germline, CDR1 is SGHVS and CDR2 FQNEAQ. The CDR3 coding sequence is TGTGCCAGCAGCTTAGCGTACTTCGGGGATTACAGCTCCTACGAGCAGTACTTC. Protein product: CASSLAYFGDYSSYEQYF.

The chain links TRBV7-6 to TRBJ2-1; 12 bases are shared with TRBD2. The ends lost 0 bases at V and 7 bases at J; junction bases unmatched: 7. Looked up from germline, CDR1 is SGHVS and CDR2 is FNYEAQ. The CDR3 runs 17 residues. The CDR3 coding sequence is TGTGCCAGCAGCTTAGCGGGGCTAGCGGGAGGGGGGAATGAGCAGTTCTTC. Its protein is CASSLAGLAGGGNEQFF.

This clone was detected once. The J gene is TRBJ1-2, the V gene TRBV12-3 or TRBV12-4, with TRBD1 matching over 9 bases. This CDR3 is built from 12 residues. V gave up 6 bases and J gave up 7 bases; unmatched junction bases: 3. In DNA form, the CDR3 reads TGTGCCAGCAGCACAGGGGGCGGTGGCTACACCTTC. Residues: CASSTGGGGYTF.

This clone was seen a few times. The rearrangement links TRBV6-5 to TRBJ2-1; tentative D call: TRBD2 (6 bases). The CDR3 has 15 residues. Trimming left V 7 bases short and J 7 bases short, with 20 bases between. Germline CDR1 reads MNHEY; CDR2 reads SVGAGI. In DNA, the CDR3 is TGTGCCAGCACCCTCGGGGACTCCACTAGAAATGAGCAGTTCTTC. Translation gives CASTLGDSTRNEQFF.

The chain combines TRBV10-3 with TRBJ2-3; D is unclear. The CDR3 length is 16 residues. Trimming removed 2 bases from V and 3 bases from J, with 15 bases in between. The germline V gene has CDR1 ENHRY and CDR2 SYGVKD. The DNA of the CDR3 is TGTGCCATCAGTGAGGTGGCTAGAAGATCTACAGATACGCAGTATTTT. Protein product: CAISEVARRSTDTQYF.

The V call is TRBV7-2, the J call TRBJ2-5; 9 positions agree with TRBD2. CDR1 is SGHTA and CDR2 is FQGNSA in the germline V gene. The CDR3 contains 14 residues. J gave up 3 bases and V 3 bases, and 2 bases lay outside the gene matches. CDR3 region: CASSFQRGEETQYF. DNA of the CDR3: TGTGCCAGCAGCTTCCAGCGGGGGGAAGAGACCCAGTACTTC.

The gene calls are TRBV5-6 and TRBJ2-7; 10 nucleotides match TRBD1. The CDR3 sequence is 15 residues long. The germline V gene encodes CDR1 SGHDT and CDR2 YYEEEE. V lost 1 base and J lost 3; bases outside the gene matches: 4. The DNA of the CDR3 is TGTGCCAGCAGCTTGTTGGGGACAGGGGACTACGAGCAGTACTTC. Translated, it gives CASSLLGTGDYEQYF. The full variable domain, completed using reference TRBV5-6 and TRBJ2-7, is DAGVTQSPTHLIKTRGQQVTLRCSPKSGHDTVSWYQQALGQGPQFIFQYYEEEERQRGNFPDRFSGHQFPNYSSELNVNALLLGDSALYLCASSLLGTGDYEQYFGPGTRLTVT.

The chain links TRBV6-5 to TRBJ2-7, with 8 bases that match TRBD1. Germline values: CDR1 MNHEY, CDR2 SVGAGI. V lost 6 bases and J lost 2; bases outside the gene matches: 9. CDR3 length equals 15 residues. The DNA for the CDR3 is TGTGCCAGCAGATCCGGGACAGGCGTTACCTACGAGCAGTACTTC. The encoded protein is CASRSGTGVTYEQYF.

V usage is TRBV6-5 and J usage is TRBJ2-1; 9 bases fit TRBD2. The germline gives CDR1 MNHEY, CDR2 SVGAGI. The length of the CDR3 is 15 residues. J gave up 7 bases and V 2 bases, and 6 bases lay outside the gene matches. The DNA for the CDR3 is TGTGCCAGCAGTTACGGTAATAGCGGGGGAAATGAGCAGTTCTTC. This codes for CASSYGNSGGNEQFF.

The CDR3 loop reads CASSSPGLYNEQFF. The CDR3 DNA reads TGTGCCAGCAGTTCCCCGGGACTTTACAATGAGCAGTTCTTC. The rearrangement uses TRBV27 and TRBJ2-1; weak D call: TRBD2 (6 bases). This CDR3 comprises 14 residues. The germline CDR1 and CDR2 sequences are MNHEY and SMNVEV (reference sequence). Trimming pared 4 bases from V and 4 bases from J, leaving 11 bases between.

The chain has TRBV4-1 and TRBJ2-7; D remains unclear. Germline V gene lookup returns CDR1 MGHRA and CDR2 YSYEKL. Trimming stripped 5 bases from V and 5 bases from J, with 22 bases between. This CDR3 has 16 amino acids. The CDR3 is CASSELIGGGVDEQYF. DNA of the CDR3: TGCGCCAGCAGCGAACTTATAGGCGGTGGAGTGGACGAGCAGTACTTC.

This sequence joins TRBV5-1 and TRBJ2-3, with D maybe TRBD2 (5 bases). Germline V CDR1 and CDR2: SGHRS, YFSETQ. This CDR3 is 15 amino acids long. Trimming took off 4 bases at V and 1 base at J, with 13 bases between the two ends. The CDR3 region has the DNA TGCGCCAGCAGCCAACTAGGTTCTGGCACAGATACGCAGTATTTT. Encoded protein: CASSQLGSGTDTQYF.

The rearrangement links TRBV10-1 to TRBJ1-5, with 10 positions matching TRBD1. The CDR3 loop spans 17 amino acids. Germline lookup yields CDR1 WNHNN and CDR2 SYGVQD (reference sequence). Trimming cost V 2 bases and J 3 bases; bases outside gene matches: 7. The CDR3: CASSEQDRGGHNQPQHF. CDR3 DNA sequence: TGCGCCAGCAGTGAGCAGGACAGGGGGGGACACAATCAGCCCCAGCATTTT.

Comment on this clone: The junction departs from the called germline gene at one end, perhaps through a read error. The chain couples TRBV11-2 to TRBJ1-1, with D possibly matching TRBD1 (5 bases). This CDR3 region has 14 residues. The germline V gene encodes CDR1 SGHAT and CDR2 FQNNGV. CDR3 nucleotide sequence: TGTGCCAGCACCTTAGGGGCAGGGAACACTGAAGCTTTCTTT. It specifies CASTLGAGNTEAFF.

The chain combines TRBV20-1 with TRBJ1-3; D not certain. The CDR3 extends over 11 amino acids. Trimming took off 3 bases at V and 4 bases at J, with 4 bases between the two ends. CDR1 is DFQATT, CDR2 SNEGSKA, per germline (reference sequence). CDR3 sequence (DNA): TGCAGTGCTAGTCGGGGAAACACCATATATTTT. Encoded protein: CSASRGNTIYF.